The 15 T cell receptor beta chains below were found in one sample sequenced in a study of response to subunit inactivated influenza vaccine. In TCRdb, the RT-PCR reads were re-called with MiXCR into one record per CDR3 protein. In the table there are about 570,000 distinct CDR3 sequences, about 11% of which are singletons. The same data also went into a second study, on T cells expressing NK-cell markers. That publication notes: TCR beta cDNA was made by 5'RACE template switching with UMIs.

This specimen consisted of PBMCs from blood, obtained on the day of vaccination. The receptors derive from a middle-aged man who received an inactivated influenza vaccine.

The gene calls are TRBV29-1 and TRBJ2-1, with 8 bases matching TRBD2. V dropped 6 bases and J dropped 6; count of bases not matched to a gene: 10. CDR1 SQVTM and CDR2 ANQGSEA come from the germline V gene. The CDR3 length is 14 residues. The CDR3 bases are TGCAGCGTAAGCGCGGGGGGCCGGGGCAATGAGCAGTTCTTC. The encoded protein is CSVSAGGRGNEQFF.

Only a few counts were recorded for this clonotype. V gene TRBV6-6 combines with J gene TRBJ2-7; tentative D call: TRBD1 (6 bases). This CDR3 comprises 13 residues. Germline assignment: CDR1 MNHNY and CDR2 SVGAGI (reference sequence). The V end was cut by 7 bases, the J end by 4 bases, with 14 bases between. This chain's CDR3 is CASTDRPLYEQYF. CDR3 in DNA: TGTGCCAGCACGGACAGACCCTTATACGAGCAGTACTTC.

This clonotype was seen a handful of times. V and J are TRBV20-1 and TRBJ2-7, with 9 nucleotides matching TRBD1. This CDR3 comprises 12 residues. The germline V gene encodes CDR1 DFQATT and CDR2 SNEGSKA (reference sequence). After removal of 8 bases from V and 2 bases from J, the junction contained 4 bases not matched to a gene. CDR3 bases: TGCAGTTCTCGGACAGGGGCCTACGAGCAGTACTTC. Protein sequence: CSSRTGAYEQYF.

This clonotype was observed a handful of times. A much larger clone is a single base away; this may be a read error. The chain couples TRBV7-2 to TRBJ1-5; D is unclear. This CDR3 is built from 13 residues. CDR1 is SGHTA, CDR2 FQGNSA, per germline. Trimming removed 5 bases at V and 0 bases at J, with 5 bases between. For the CDR3, the DNA is TGTGCCAGCAGCACTTATAGCAATCAGCCCCAGCATTTT. Translating it yields CASSTYSNQPQHF.

The chain carries TRBV5-5 and TRBJ1-2; D is ambiguous. The V and J ends lost 0 bases and 1 base respectively, with 7 bases between them. Germline V gives CDR1 SGHKS, CDR2 YYEKEE (reference sequence). The CDR3 extends over 14 amino acids. The CDR3 DNA reads TGTGCCAGCAGCTTGGGGGTATTTAACTATGGCTACACCTTC. Encoded protein: CASSLGVFNYGYTF.

This clonotype was detected only a few times. This chain links TRBV20-1 with TRBJ2-5; 9 nucleotides align to TRBD2. CDR3 length: 19 amino acids. Germline V gene data show CDR1 as DFQATT and CDR2 as SNEGSKA (reference sequence). J gave up 1 base and V 4 bases, and 19 bases lay outside the gene matches. CDR3 in DNA: TGCAGTGCTACGGGACTGGGAGGACTAGCGTGGGTCACCCAAGAGACCCAGTACTTC. This codes for CSATGLGGLAWVTQETQYF.

This clonotype showed up just a few times. This sequence joins TRBV27 and TRBJ1-4, with D tentatively TRBD1 (6 bases). CDR3 length equals 14 residues. CDR1 and CDR2 from the germline V gene are MNHEY and SMNVEV (reference sequence). Deletions cut 5 bases from V and 5 bases from J, with 12 bases between. CDR3 nucleotides: TGTGCCAGCAGTCCATCAGGACAGAATGAAAAACTGTTTTTT. Residues: CASSPSGQNEKLFF.

This clonotype was seen a few times. V and J are TRBV28 and TRBJ1-1; perhaps TRBD1 as D (6 bases). V was trimmed by 2 bases and J by 5 bases, leaving 12 bases between them. The CDR3 loop spans 14 amino acids. The germline V gene has CDR1 MDHEN and CDR2 SYDVKM. The CDR3 loop is CASSLAGGWTEAFF. The CDR3, as DNA: TGTGCCAGCAGTTTAGCCGGGGGCTGGACTGAAGCTTTCTTT.

The table lists this clonotype with many counts. The chain uses TRBV7-9 and TRBJ2-1, with D perhaps being TRBD1 or TRBD2 (7 bases each). Trimming pared 2 bases from V and 2 bases from J, leaving 10 bases between. Per the germline V gene, CDR1 is SEHNR and CDR2 is FQNEAQ (reference sequence). The CDR3 is 15 residues long. DNA for the CDR3: TGTGCCAGCAGCTTACAGGGGGGGGCCTACAATGAGCAGTTCTTC. Its protein product is CASSLQGGAYNEQFF.

This clonotype was picked up many times. Germline and junction disagree at one end, which may indicate a read error. The rearrangement joins TRBV12-3 or TRBV12-4 to TRBJ2-1, with D possibly matching TRBD2 (7 bases). CDR3 length: 15 amino acids. CDR3 coding DNA: TGTGCCAGCAGCTTAGGCGGGGGCCCCTACAATGAGCAGTTCTTC. The encoded protein is CASSLGGGPYNEQFF.

This clonotype was observed a handful of times. CDR3 bases: TGTGCCAGCAGTGGGACAGGAATTAGTGAGCAGTACTTC. Translating it yields CASSGTGISEQYF. The chain uses TRBV12-3 or TRBV12-4 and TRBJ2-7, with 8 nucleotides matching TRBD1. The CDR3 extends over 13 amino acids. The ends lost 5 bases at V and 7 bases at J; junction bases unmatched: 7.

V and J are TRBV21-1 and TRBJ1-4; the table's D gene call, TRBD1, was not cross checked with the DNA. TRBV21-1 is a documented pseudogene. The CDR3 runs to 18 residues. CDR3 coding DNA: TGTGCCAGCAGCCACGGTCGTTTCGCCGGGCCAGCCGCTGAAAAACTGTTTTTT. It encodes CASSHGRFAGPAAEKLFF.

This clonotype was picked up a small number of times. Here the CDR3 DNA reads TGTGCCAGCAGCGCACGACAGGGTCGAACCACAGATACGCAGTATTTT. The encoded protein is CASSARQGRTTDTQYF. The chain links TRBV5-8 to TRBJ2-3; the match to TRBD1 covers 7 bases. In germline, CDR1 is SGHTS, CDR2 YDEGEE. The trim removed 4 bases at V and 2 bases at J, leaving 10 bases unmatched. The CDR3 is made up of 16 amino acids.

The V call is TRBV5-6, the J call TRBJ2-7, with TRBD1 as a possible D gene (6 bases). V shed 0 bases and J shed 7 bases, with 14 bases lying between them. Germline V gene sequence: CDR1 SGHDT, CDR2 YYEEEE. The CDR3 covers 14 residues. In nucleotides, the CDR3 is TGTGCCAGCAGCTTGGGCCCAGGGGTCCGAGAGCAGTACTTC. Translation gives CASSLGPGVREQYF.

The rearrangement links TRBV9 to TRBJ2-1; a weak D match, TRBD2 (6 bases). The CDR3 sequence is 16 residues long. V lost 0 bases to trimming and J lost 4 bases, with 14 bases between them. From germline, CDR1 is SGDLS and CDR2 YYNGEE. CDR3 protein: CASSVVGSGPYNEQFF. In DNA form, the CDR3 reads TGTGCCAGCAGCGTAGTTGGTAGCGGCCCATACAATGAGCAGTTCTTC.